This note documents a single T cell receptor beta chain sequence. What it binds is not known. Both RNA and DNA were isolated together from 20-30 mg of bulk tissue that had not been sorted. Enrolled patients were chronically infected with HBV and treatment-naive. Starting material of 400 to 600 ng total RNA yielded TCR beta cDNA via a constant-region primer. Sequencing libraries for TCR beta derived from three nested multiplex PCR rounds that used slightly modified ARM-PCR. Forward primers for TRBV1-TRBV30 and a C-beta reverse primer served the first two PCR rounds, at around 9 cycles each. TCRdb reprocessed the multiplex PCR reads via MiXCR and lists one record per CDR3 protein. The sample carries approximately 88,000 distinct CDR3 sequences, 68% recorded once. The record originates from a study of tumor-infiltrating lymphocytes in primary liver carcinoma. At the level of the study: All patients, whether men or women, fell within 30 to 69 years of age. Study-level points and caveats: Overlap in tumor-adjacent and tumor-blood pairs fell below that of tumor region pairs.

Germline V gene sequence: CDR1 KGHDR, CDR2 SFDVKD. V lost 4 bases to trimming and J lost 7 bases; unmatched junction nucleotides: 10. This CDR3 is built from 16 residues. The sample comprised tumor-adjacent normal liver tissue. The chain is built from TRBV24-1 and TRBJ2-2; 8 bases are a match to TRBD1. The sequence was collected from a man in his forties or fifties with primary liver carcinoma and hepatitis B virus infection. CDR3 amino acids: CATSDQRQGAIGELFF. The CDR3 bases are TGTGCCACCAGTGACCAGAGGCAGGGGGCGATCGGGGAGCTGTTTTTT.